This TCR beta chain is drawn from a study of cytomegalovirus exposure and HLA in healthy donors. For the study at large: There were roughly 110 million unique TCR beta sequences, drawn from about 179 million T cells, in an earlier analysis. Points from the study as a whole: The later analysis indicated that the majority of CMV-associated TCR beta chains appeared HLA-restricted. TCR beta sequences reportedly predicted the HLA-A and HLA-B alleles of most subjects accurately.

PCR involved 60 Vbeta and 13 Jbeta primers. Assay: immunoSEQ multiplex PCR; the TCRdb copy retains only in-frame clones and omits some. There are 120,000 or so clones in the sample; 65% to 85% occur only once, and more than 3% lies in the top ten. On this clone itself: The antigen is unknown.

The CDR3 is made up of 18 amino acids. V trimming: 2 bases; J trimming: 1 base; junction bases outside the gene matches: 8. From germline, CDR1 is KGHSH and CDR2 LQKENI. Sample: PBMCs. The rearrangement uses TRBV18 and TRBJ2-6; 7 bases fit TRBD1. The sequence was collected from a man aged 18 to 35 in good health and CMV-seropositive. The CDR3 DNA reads TGTGCCAGCTCACCAAATCGCCAGGGGGTATCTGGGGCCAACGTCCTGACTTTC. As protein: CASSPNRQGVSGANVLTF.